This T cell receptor beta chain was retrieved from a study of T cell repertoires in cytomegalovirus infection. Findings of the study overall: Totalled public TCR beta family frequency picked out people who carried CMV plus the relevant HLA.

MiXCR was run by TCRdb on the reads, yielding one entry per CDR3 protein. Of 450,000 to 550,000 distinct CDR3 sequences in the sample, more than 15% were seen once. This CDR3 is built from 15 residues. V lost 3 bases and J 0 bases, leaving 10 bases between the germline ends. Looked up from germline, CDR1 is LNHDA and CDR2 is SQIVND (reference sequence). Of note for this clonotype: The target antigen is unknown.

The TCR sequence derives from a human donor in good health (CMV status not recorded). Some clones in this sample may be carry-over from other donors' samples. Sequencing was done on a sample of CD8+ T cells from PBMCs. The genes are TRBV19 and TRBJ2-3; D is perhaps TRBD2 (5 bases). The CDR3 here is CASSITGLSTDTQYF. The CDR3 bases are TGTGCCAGTAGTATTACGGGGTTGAGCACAGATACGCAGTATTTT.